This T cell receptor beta chain stems from a study of shared clonotypes between healthy human individuals (dated by TCRdb to 2018 to 2021). With regard to the full study: Three men and two women, aged 18 to 49 years, made up the cohort. For each donor, three plates each were used for CD4 naive and CD4 memory, two plates were used for CD8 naive, and one plate was used for CD8 memory. The study deeply sequenced blood TCR repertoires of about 5 healthy adults to estimate repertoire size and the extent of clonotype sharing between individuals. To increase sequencing depth and limit assay-specific biases, different laboratories used diverse techniques to prepare libraries and sequence TCR repertoires. Each donor's leukapheresis produced roughly between roughly 0.85 and 9 billion PBMCs. Broad study findings and their caveats: Higher generation probabilities were observed for clonotypes shared by all four sorted-subset donors than for non-shared clonotypes. The small number of donors limited the genetic and exposure-history diversity represented. Approximately 5% of naive CD4, 3% to 3.5% of naive CD8, roughly 2.4% of memory CD4, and approximately 0.39% of memory CD8 clonotypes were shared across several donors. Rarefaction of sorted-subset datasets indicated incomplete sequencing despite the large sequencing depth. Sampling was restricted to blood, and TCR repertoires in tissues likely differ from the TCR repertoires found in blood. Naive subsets generally had larger estimated clonotype richness than memory subsets did. Pairwise subsampling led to the expectation that sequencing depth would affect the degree of clonotype sharing among donors.

Of note for this clone: Its antigen is currently not known. Base qualities are missing; no much larger clone stands one base away. Other DNA sequences in the sample encode the same CDR3.

Using the deep immunoSEQ assay, multiplex PCR amplified TCR CDR3 regions from genomic DNA. Genomic DNA extracted from each cell subset was distributed evenly over all wells of several immunoSEQ 96-well plates, and each plate served as one replicate. For sorted subsets, each replicate PCR was loaded with 200 ng genomic DNA, equivalent to 25,000 to 35,000 T cell genomes. Purified libraries were quantified with a Qubit 3.0 fluorometer, sized on a Bioanalyzer 2100, and re-quantified with the KAPA Library Quantification kit. Every immunoSEQ 96-well plate was sequenced on a dedicated single-read 150-cycle Illumina NextSeq 550 flow cell. Under the source paper's analysis protocol: The immunoSEQ output contained only junctional sequences without quality scores, so filtering could not match that applied to full-length reads. To assign V/J genes and CDR3, sequences were annotated against IMGT germline references using PyIR, a Python wrapper for IgBLAST v1.9. Reads were filtered out if the reads had weak V/J assignments (E-value above 1e-6), no CDR3, stop codons, out-of-frame junctions, or ambiguous translated residues. V3J clonotypes were defined by identical inferred V gene, J gene, and CDR3 amino acid sequence. To compute the percentage overlap between repertoires, the number of shared unique clonotypes was divided by the size of the smaller repertoire. RTK rarefaction, the Chao1 estimator, and Recon v2.1 estimates of unobserved clonotypes were used to assess repertoire richness. For all TCRbeta clonotypes obtained by the gDNA method from several donors, generation probabilities were computed with OLGA. The source is immuneACCESS, and TCRdb retained only in-frame sequences with V and J called. Part of the clones is not carried over; for the studies checked, unresolved V genes explain less than half of this, and the remainder is unexplained. The V and J calls and the clone size are those of that table, but D and trimming were determined from the DNA. The sample records about 980,000 clones, about three quarters of which are singletons. The ten largest clones represent about 1.5% of the sample.

Donors were healthy HIV-negative adults with no recently reported acute infections or vaccinations. All donors were Caucasian adults living in Nashville, Tennessee, USA. CD4+ T cells were enriched by magnetic negative selection, after which naive cells were positively selected on CD45RA and the negative fraction was taken as the memory subset. Blood was collected by leukapheresis, and PBMCs were isolated by Ficoll-Histopaque density gradient centrifugation and then cryopreserved in liquid nitrogen vapor phase. Purity and quantity of every magnetically sorted T cell population were checked by analytical flow cytometry. Genomic DNA was isolated from each sorted fraction and quantified by UV absorbance on a Nanodrop 2000c. From the germline V gene, CDR1 is SGHRS and CDR2 is YFSETQ. Its CDR3 holds 13 amino acids, cysteine through phenylalanine. Only CDR3 DNA is held: 39 bases, read in frame from base 1. Between the V and J ends, shortened by 1 base and 4 bases respectively, the junction contains 6 bases.

The rearrangement joined TRBV5-1 to TRBJ1-5, with the D gene not confidently named. The TCR sequence derives from a man aged 18 to 35 in good health. Sequencing was done on a sample of memory CD4+ T cells sorted from blood. The meaning of the sample's cell subset or site label: CD45RA-negative fraction. Read as DNA, the sequence is TGCGCCAGCAGCTTGAGCGGGAATCAGCCCCAGCATTTT. Translated, it gives CASSLSGNQPQHF.